The TCR beta chain described here comes from a study of blood T cell repertoires in COVID-19. For the study at large: Samples came from the United States, Italy and Spain, spanning acute and convalescent COVID-19. PBMCs, B-cell-depleted T cells, or T cells provided the cDNA or gDNA that made up the material.

The CDR3 runs to 13 residues. The trim removed 5 bases at V and 5 bases at J, leaving 5 bases unmatched. Per the germline V gene, CDR1 is KGHSH and CDR2 is LQKENI. Authors' processing steps: Amplification with reference gene primers provided the estimates of nucleated cell counts. The repertoire was sequenced with immunoSEQ multiplex PCR; TCRdb's copy has only in-frame clones and lacks some. Clonal size and the V and J genes are those of that table, whereas D and trimming came from the DNA. The data show around 150,000 clones, 80% to 90% seen once. The chain employs TRBV18 and TRBJ2-7; 8 bases match TRBD2. Material: peripheral blood. This TCR came from a man in his 70s with acute or convalescent COVID-19. The CDR3 DNA reads as TGTGCCAGCTCATCAAAACTAGCGGACGAGCAGTACTTC. Its translation: CASSSKLADEQYF.